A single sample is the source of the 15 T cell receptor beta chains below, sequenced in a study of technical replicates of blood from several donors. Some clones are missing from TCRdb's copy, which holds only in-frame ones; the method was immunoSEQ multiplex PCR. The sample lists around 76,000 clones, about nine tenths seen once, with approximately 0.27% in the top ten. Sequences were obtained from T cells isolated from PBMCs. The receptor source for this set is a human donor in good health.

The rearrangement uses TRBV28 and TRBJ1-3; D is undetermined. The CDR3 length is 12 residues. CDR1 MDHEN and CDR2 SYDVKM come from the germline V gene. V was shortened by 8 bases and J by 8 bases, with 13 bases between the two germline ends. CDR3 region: CASRDIKDTIYF. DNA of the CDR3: TGTGCCAGCCGAGACATTAAGGACACCATATATTTT.

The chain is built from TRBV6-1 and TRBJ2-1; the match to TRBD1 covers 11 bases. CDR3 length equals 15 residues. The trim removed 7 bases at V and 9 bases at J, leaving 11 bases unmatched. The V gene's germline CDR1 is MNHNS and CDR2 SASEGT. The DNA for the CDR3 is TGTGCCAGCACCTCCTCCGGGACAGGGGGTGGTGAGCAGTTCTTC. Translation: CASTSSGTGGGEQFF.

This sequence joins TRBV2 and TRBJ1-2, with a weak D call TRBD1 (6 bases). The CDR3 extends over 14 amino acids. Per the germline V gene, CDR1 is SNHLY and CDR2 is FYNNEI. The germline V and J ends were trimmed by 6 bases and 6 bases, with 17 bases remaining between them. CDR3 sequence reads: CASRRDTERNGYTF. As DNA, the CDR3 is TGTGCCAGCAGAAGGGACACTGAACGGAATGGCTACACCTTC.

In DNA, the CDR3 is TGTGCCAGTACCCGGGACAGCTACTACAATGAGCAGTTCTTC. Translation: CASTRDSYYNEQFF. The chain joins TRBV19 to TRBJ2-1; 7 bases align to TRBD1. This CDR3 has 14 residues. The V gene end was trimmed by 7 bases and the J gene end by 3 bases; junction bases not matched to a gene: 6. Germline V gives CDR1 LNHDA, CDR2 SQIVND (reference sequence).

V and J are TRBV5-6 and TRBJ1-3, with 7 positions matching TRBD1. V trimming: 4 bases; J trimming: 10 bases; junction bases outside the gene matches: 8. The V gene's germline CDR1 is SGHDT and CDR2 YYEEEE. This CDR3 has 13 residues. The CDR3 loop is CASSLGQERTIYF. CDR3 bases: TGTGCCAGCAGCCTTGGACAGGAGCGGACCATATATTTT. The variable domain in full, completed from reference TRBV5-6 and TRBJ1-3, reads DAGVTQSPTHLIKTRGQQVTLRCSPKSGHDTVSWYQQALGQGPQFIFQYYEEEERQRGNFPDRFSGHQFPNYSSELNVNALLLGDSALYLCASSLGQERTIYFGEGSWLTVV.

CDR3 in DNA: TGTGCCAGCTCACCGGGACAGGGGCTGAACACTGAAGCTTTCTTT. It codes for CASSPGQGLNTEAFF. The rearrangement links TRBV18 to TRBJ1-1, with 10 bases fitting TRBD1. There are 15 residues in the CDR3. Trimming took 3 bases from V and 0 from J; bases not matched to a gene: 1. The germline CDR1 and CDR2 sequences are KGHSH and LQKENI.

The CDR3 DNA sequence: TGTGCCAGCAGTTTATTATATGAGCAGTTCTTC. It is translated as CASSLLYEQFF. This chain links TRBV28 with TRBJ2-1; no reliable D call. Germline V gene sequence: CDR1 MDHEN, CDR2 SYDVKM. V was cut by 1 base and J by 8 bases, with 3 bases left in between. The CDR3 sequence is 11 residues long. Full variable domain (outside the CDR3, taken from reference TRBV28 and TRBJ2-1): DVKVTQSSRYLVKRTGEKVFLECVQDMDHENMFWYRQDPGLGLRLIYFSYDVKMKEKGDIPEGYSVSREKKERFSLILESASTNQTSMYLCASSLLYEQFFGPGTRLTVL.

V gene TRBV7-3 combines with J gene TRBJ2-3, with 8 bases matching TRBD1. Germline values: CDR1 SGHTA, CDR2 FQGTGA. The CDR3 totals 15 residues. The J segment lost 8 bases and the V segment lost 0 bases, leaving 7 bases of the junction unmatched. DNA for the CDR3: TGTGCCAGCAGCTTAACCGGACAGGGCTCGGGTACGCAGTATTTT. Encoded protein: CASSLTGQGSGTQYF.

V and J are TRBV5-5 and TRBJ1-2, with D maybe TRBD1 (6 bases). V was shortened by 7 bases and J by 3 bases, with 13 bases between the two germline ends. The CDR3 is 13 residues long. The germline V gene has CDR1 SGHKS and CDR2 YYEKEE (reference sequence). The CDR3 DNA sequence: TGTGCCAGCTCAGGGGCAGCCGACTATGGCTACACCTTC. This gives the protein CASSGAADYGYTF. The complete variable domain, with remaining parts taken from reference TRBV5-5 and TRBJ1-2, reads DAGVTQSPTHLIKTRGQQVTLRCSPISGHKSVSWYQQVLGQGPQFIFQYYEKEERGRGNFPDRFSARQFPNYSSELNVNALLLGDSALYLCASSGAADYGYTFGSGTRLTVV.

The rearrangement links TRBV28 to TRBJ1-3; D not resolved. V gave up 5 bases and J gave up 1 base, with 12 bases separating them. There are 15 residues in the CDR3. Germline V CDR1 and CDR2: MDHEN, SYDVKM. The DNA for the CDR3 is TGTGCCAGCAGTCTACTGGGAGAATCTGGAAACACCATATATTTT. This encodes CASSLLGESGNTIYF.

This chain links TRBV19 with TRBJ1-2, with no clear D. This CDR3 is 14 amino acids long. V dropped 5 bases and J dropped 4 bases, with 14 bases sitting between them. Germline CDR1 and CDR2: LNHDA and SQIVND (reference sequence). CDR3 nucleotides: TGTGCCAGTAGTGGCGCCGGGAGGGTCTATGGCTACACCTTC. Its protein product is CASSGAGRVYGYTF.

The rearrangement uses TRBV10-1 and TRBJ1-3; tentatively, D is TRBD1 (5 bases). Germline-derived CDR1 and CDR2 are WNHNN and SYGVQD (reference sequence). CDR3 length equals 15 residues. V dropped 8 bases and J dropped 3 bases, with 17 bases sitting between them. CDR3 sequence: CASRRDLQDGNTIYF. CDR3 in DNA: TGCGCCAGCCGGCGGGACTTACAGGATGGAAACACCATATATTTT.

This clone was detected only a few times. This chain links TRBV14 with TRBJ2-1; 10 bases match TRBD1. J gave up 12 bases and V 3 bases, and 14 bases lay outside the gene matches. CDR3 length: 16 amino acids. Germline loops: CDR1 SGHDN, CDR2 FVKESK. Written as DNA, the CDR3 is TGTGCCAGCAGCCACCTCCCCGGACAGGGGGATAACCCGCAGTTCTTC. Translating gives CASSHLPGQGDNPQFF.

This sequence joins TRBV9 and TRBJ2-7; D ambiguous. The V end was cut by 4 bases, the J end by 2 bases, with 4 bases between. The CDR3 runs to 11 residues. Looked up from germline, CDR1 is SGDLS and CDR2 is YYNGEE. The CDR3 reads CASSSAYEQYF. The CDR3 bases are TGTGCCAGCAGCTCTGCCTACGAGCAGTACTTC.

CDR3 amino acids: CASSLRPLRDAGAGELFF. CDR3 coding DNA: TGTGCCAGCAGCTTAAGACCTCTTCGAGACGCGGGGGCCGGGGAGCTGTTTTTT. J is TRBJ2-2 and V is TRBV7-6; the match to TRBD2 covers 7 bases. The CDR3 extends over 18 amino acids. Germline CDR1 SGHVS, CDR2 FNYEAQ. With V trimmed by 2 bases and J by 6 bases, 15 bases remained unmatched. Looking up the rest from reference TRBV7-6 and TRBJ2-2 gives the full variable domain: GAGVSQSPRYKVTKRGQDVALRCDPISGHVSLYWYRQALGQGPEFLTYFNYEAQQDKSGLPNDRFSAERPEGSISTLTIQRTEQRDSAMYRCASSLRPLRDAGAGELFFGEGSRLTVL.